A single sample is the source of the 9 T cell receptor beta chains below, sequenced in a study of post-analysis software for immune sequencing data. Study conclusions and caveats: Patients carried roughly 5 TRBV segments more frequently than controls did, and TRBV5-6, TRBV5-1 and TRBV20-1 were among them.

Presence of unique molecular identifiers characterized the TCR beta cDNA libraries. Using its own MiXCR run on the PCR reads, TCRdb lists one record per CDR3 protein. The sample lists roughly 730,000 distinct CDR3 sequences; roughly 30% were seen once. No antigens are known for them. The specimen was blood. These receptors were obtained from a girl aged 5-17 years with multiple sclerosis.

J is TRBJ2-7 and V is TRBV6-2 or TRBV6-3, with 8 bases matching TRBD1. Germline assignment: CDR1 MNHEY and CDR2 SVGEGT. Germline trimming cut 5 bases from V and 1 base from J; bases unmatched to any gene: 10. CDR3 length equals 16 residues. For the CDR3, the DNA is TGTGCCAGCAGTCCGTCCTGGGGACAGGCGTCCTACGAGCAGTACTTC. This codes for CASSPSWGQASYEQYF.

J is TRBJ2-1 and V is TRBV7-8; 8 nucleotides agree with TRBD1. V shed 5 bases and J 6 bases; nucleotides not matched to a gene: 6. The CDR3 contains 14 residues. Germline V CDR1 and CDR2: SGHVS, FQNEAQ. CDR3 loop: CASSRQGRCNEQFF. In nucleotides, the CDR3 is TGTGCCAGCAGCCGACAGGGGAGATGCAATGAGCAGTTCTTC.

V is TRBV7-9 and J is TRBJ2-7; TRBD1 matches 7 bases. Germline assignment: CDR1 SEHNR and CDR2 FQNEAQ (reference sequence). This CDR3 has 14 residues. V shed 6 bases and J 7 bases; nucleotides not matched to a gene: 12. Here the CDR3 reads CASRSGQPYNEQYF. Written as DNA, the CDR3 is TGTGCCAGCAGGTCGGGACAGCCCTACAATGAGCAGTACTTC. Complete variable domain (other parts from reference TRBV7-9 and TRBJ2-7): DTGVSQNPRHKITKRGQNVTFRCDPISEHNRLYWYRQTLGQGPEFLTYFQNEAQLEKSRLLSDRFSAERPKGSFSTLEIQRTEQGDSAMYLCASRSGQPYNEQYFGPGTRLTVT.

A few counts support this clonotype. The rearrangement links TRBV7-9 to TRBJ1-2, with D unclear. Germline V gene sequence: CDR1 SEHNR, CDR2 FQNEAQ (reference sequence). The CDR3 totals 14 residues. Trimming stripped 4 bases from V and 0 bases from J, with 9 bases between. The CDR3, as DNA: TGTGCCAGCAGCTCCGGCAGTTCTAACTATGGCTACACCTTC. It yields the protein CASSSGSSNYGYTF.

This clonotype was recorded a few times. The chain carries TRBV5-1 and TRBJ1-4, with D possibly being TRBD1 (5 bases). V was clipped by 0 bases and J by 8 bases, with 11 bases between them. Germline CDR1 SGHRS, CDR2 YFSETQ. The CDR3 runs to 14 residues. The DNA for the CDR3 is TGCGCCAGCAGCTTGGAGGGGCGGGAAGAAAAACTGTTTTTT. This gives the protein CASSLEGREEKLFF.

This clonotype appeared a few times. The chain employs TRBV5-1 and TRBJ2-3, with 16 bases that match TRBD2. CDR3 length: 15 amino acids. Per the germline V gene, CDR1 is SGHRS and CDR2 is YFSETQ. The trim removed 4 bases at V and 6 bases at J, leaving 2 bases unmatched. The CDR3 protein is CASSPGLAGGDTQYF. For the CDR3, the DNA is TGCGCCAGCAGCCCGGGACTAGCGGGGGGGGATACGCAGTATTTT.

This chain connects TRBV27 to TRBJ1-5; D possibly corresponds to TRBD1 (6 bases). Trimming cost V 5 bases and J 6 bases, with 14 bases left between them. The germline CDR1 and CDR2 sequences are MNHEY and SMNVEV (reference sequence). The CDR3 extends over 14 amino acids. The CDR3 coding sequence is TGTGCCAGCAGTCCGAACAGGGACTCTCAGCCCCAGCATTTT. Its protein is CASSPNRDSQPQHF.

This clonotype was counted between two and nine times. A single base separates this from a much larger clone, so it may be a read error. This sequence joins TRBV5-1 and TRBJ2-7; perhaps TRBD1 as D (6 bases). V was shortened by 3 bases and J by 0 bases, with 13 bases between the two germline ends. Germline V gene data show CDR1 as SGHRS and CDR2 as YFSETQ. The CDR3 is made up of 15 amino acids. For the CDR3, the DNA is TGCGCCAGCAGCTCGAATACAGGGCTCTCCTACGAGCAGTACTTC. Translating gives CASSSNTGLSYEQYF.

The chain uses TRBV29-1 and TRBJ2-5, with TRBD2 matching over 10 bases. The trim removed 4 bases at V and 5 bases at J, leaving 16 bases unmatched. Germline-derived CDR1 and CDR2 are SQVTM and ANQGSEA. The CDR3 contains 17 residues. The CDR3 DNA reads as TGCAGCGTTGGAACTCGTCTAGCGGGAGACGGGCGGGAGACCCAGTACTTC. Translation: CSVGTRLAGDGRETQYF.